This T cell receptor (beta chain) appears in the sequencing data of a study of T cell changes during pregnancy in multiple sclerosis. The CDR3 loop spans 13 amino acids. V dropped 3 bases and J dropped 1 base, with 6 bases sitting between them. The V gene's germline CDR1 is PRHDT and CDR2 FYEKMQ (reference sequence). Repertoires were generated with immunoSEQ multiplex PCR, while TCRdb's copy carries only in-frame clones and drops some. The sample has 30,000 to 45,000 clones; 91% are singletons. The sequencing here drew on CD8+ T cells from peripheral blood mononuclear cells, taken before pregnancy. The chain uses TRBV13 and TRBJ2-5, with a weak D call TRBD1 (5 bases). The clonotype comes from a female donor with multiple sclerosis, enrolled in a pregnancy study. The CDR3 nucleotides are TGTGCCAGCAGCTTGACAGCCCAAGAGACCCAGTACTTC. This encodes CASSLTAQETQYF.